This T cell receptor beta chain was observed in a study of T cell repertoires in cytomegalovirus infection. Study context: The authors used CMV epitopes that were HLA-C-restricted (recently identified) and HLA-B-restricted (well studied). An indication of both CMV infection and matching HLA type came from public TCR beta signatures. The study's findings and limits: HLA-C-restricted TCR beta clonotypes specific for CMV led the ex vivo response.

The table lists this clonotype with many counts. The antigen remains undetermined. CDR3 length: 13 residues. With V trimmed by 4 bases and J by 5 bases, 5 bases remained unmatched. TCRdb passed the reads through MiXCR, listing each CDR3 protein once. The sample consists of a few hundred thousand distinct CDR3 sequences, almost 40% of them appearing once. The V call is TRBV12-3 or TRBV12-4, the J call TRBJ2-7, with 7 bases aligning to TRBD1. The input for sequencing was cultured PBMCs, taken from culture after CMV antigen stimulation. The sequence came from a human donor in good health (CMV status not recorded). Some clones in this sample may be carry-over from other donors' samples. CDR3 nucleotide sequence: TGTGCCAGCAGTTACGGGACAGCCGACGAGCAGTACTTC. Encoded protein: CASSYGTADEQYF.